This TCR beta chain was found in a study of blood T cell repertoires in COVID-19. Turning to the study itself: The United States, Italy and Spain provided the acute and convalescent COVID-19 samples. PBMCs, B-cell-depleted T cells, or T cells provided the cDNA or gDNA that made up the material.

Trimming took 4 bases from V and 4 from J, leaving 11 bases between them. The CDR3 consists of 13 residues. CDR1 SGHTS and CDR2 YDEGEE come from the germline V gene. Source study methods: How many nucleated cells were present was estimated from reference gene primer amplification. Measured with immunoSEQ multiplex PCR; TCRdb has only the in-frame clones, and not every one. V and J calls and clone size are those listed in that table; D and trimming were worked out from the DNA. The sample records around 230,000 clones, about 88% being singletons. Participant-given clinical history determined each cohort assignment.

This TCR came from a woman aged 30 to 39 who had recovered from COVID-19. Material: PBMCs or T cells enriched from blood (not recorded which). The genes are TRBV5-8 and TRBJ1-2, with D unresolved. The CDR3 reads CASSQSPGYGYTF. CDR3 nucleotide sequence: TGTGCCAGCAGCCAAAGCCCGGGCTATGGCTACACCTTC. The variable domain in full, with the rest retrieved from reference TRBV5-8 and TRBJ1-2, is EAGVTQSPTHLIKTRGQQATLRCSPISGHTSVYWYQQALGLGLQFLLWYDEGEERNRGNFPPRFSGRQFPNYSSELNVNALELEDSALYLCASSQSPGYGYTFGSGTRLTVV.